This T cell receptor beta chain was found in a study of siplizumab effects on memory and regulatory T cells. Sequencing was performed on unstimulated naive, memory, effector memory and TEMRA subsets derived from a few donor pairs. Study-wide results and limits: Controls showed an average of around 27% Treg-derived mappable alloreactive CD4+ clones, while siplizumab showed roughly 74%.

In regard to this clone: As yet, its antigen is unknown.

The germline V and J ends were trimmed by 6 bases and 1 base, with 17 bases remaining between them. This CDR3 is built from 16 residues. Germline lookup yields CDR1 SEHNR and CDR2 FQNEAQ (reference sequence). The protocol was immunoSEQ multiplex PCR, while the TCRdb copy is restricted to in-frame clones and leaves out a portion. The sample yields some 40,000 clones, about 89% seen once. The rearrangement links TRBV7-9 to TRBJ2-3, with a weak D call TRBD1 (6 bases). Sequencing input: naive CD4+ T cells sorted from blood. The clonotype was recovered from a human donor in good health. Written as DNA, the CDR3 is TGTGCCAGCAGACGACTGAGACCAGGGGGCACAGATACGCAGTATTTT. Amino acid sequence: CASRRLRPGGTDTQYF. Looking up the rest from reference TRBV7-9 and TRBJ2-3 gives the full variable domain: DTGVSQNPRHKITKRGQNVTFRCDPISEHNRLYWYRQTLGQGPEFLTYFQNEAQLEKSRLLSDRFSAERPKGSFSTLEIQRTEQGDSAMYLCASRRLRPGGTDTQYFGPGTRLTVL.